This TCR beta chain was captured by sequencing in a study of cytomegalovirus exposure and HLA in healthy donors. Findings and caveats of the study: Most of the TCR beta V segments (in an earlier analysis) were productive either about 87% or about 30% of the time.

60 Vbeta and 13 Jbeta primers were used in PCR. Profiled with immunoSEQ multiplex PCR; TCRdb holds only in-frame clones, not every one. The sample includes 100,000 to 150,000 clones, roughly 69% seen only once; the top ten take around 2.6%. Germline V lookup: CDR1 LGHNA, CDR2 YNFKEQ. This CDR3 contains 16 residues. The ends lost 4 bases at V and 5 bases at J; junction bases unmatched: 12. Comments on this clone: The antigen is unknown.

The sequence derives from a human donor in good health. This chain connects TRBV4-2 to TRBJ2-7, with TRBD2 identical over 9 bases. Input material: PBMCs. CDR3 amino acids: CASSLNIAGVGDEQYF. CDR3 nucleotide sequence: TGTGCCAGCAGCCTTAATATAGCGGGGGTGGGGGACGAGCAGTACTTC.